The 24 T cell receptor beta chains presented below share a single source sample, sequenced in a study of PD-1 blockade in classical Hodgkin lymphoma. Every patient relapsed after autologous stem cell transplantation, and brentuximab vedotin exposure varied. Profiled with immunoSEQ multiplex PCR; TCRdb holds only in-frame clones, not every one. Here the sample spans approximately 51,000 clones, approximately 70% being singletons. The sequencing used peripheral blood mononuclear cells (PBMCs), collected before the second cycle of nivolumab. The source of these receptors is a human donor with classical Hodgkin lymphoma.

CDR3 region: CASRPGTTGGNTQYF. CDR3 sequence (DNA): TGTGCCAGCAGGCCTGGGACGACAGGGGGAAATACGCAGTATTTT. The chain employs TRBV27 and TRBJ2-3, with 9 bases fitting TRBD1. Trimming at V came to 6 bases and at J to 7 bases, leaving 11 bases not matched to a gene. Germline V lookup: CDR1 MNHEY, CDR2 SMNVEV (reference sequence). CDR3 size: 15 residues.

This rearrangement joins TRBV7-2 to TRBJ2-5, with a possible D match to TRBD1 (6 bases). Trimming took 2 bases from V and 2 from J, leaving 9 bases between them. The CDR3 extends over 14 amino acids. CDR1 SGHTA and CDR2 FQGNSA come from the germline V gene. Here the CDR3 DNA reads TGTGCCAGCAGCTTAAGGGGACATCAAGAGACCCAGTACTTC. Protein: CASSLRGHQETQYF. The whole variable domain, remainder taken from reference TRBV7-2 and TRBJ2-5, is GAGVSQSPSNKVTEKGKDVELRCDPISGHTALYWYRQSLGQGLEFLIYFQGNSAPDKSGLPSDRFSAERTGGSVSTLTIQRTQQEDSAVYLCASSLRGHQETQYFGPGTRLLVL.

The J gene is TRBJ2-7, the V gene TRBV11-1; 7 nucleotides agree with TRBD2. CDR1 and CDR2 (germline): SGHAT, FQDESV (reference sequence). CDR3 size: 16 residues. V gave up 1 base and J gave up 2 bases; unmatched junction bases: 8. The CDR3 loop is CASSLEGGRRPYEQYF. In nucleotides, the CDR3 is TGTGCCAGCAGCTTAGAGGGCGGGAGACGGCCCTACGAGCAGTACTTC.

The rearrangement links TRBV6-5 to TRBJ2-1, with D tentatively TRBD2 (7 bases). V lost 10 bases to trimming and J lost 4 bases, with 17 bases between them. Germline-derived CDR1 and CDR2 are MNHEY and SVGAGI. The CDR3 totals 14 residues. CDR3 sequence (DNA): TGTGCCATCGCCCGAGGGGGGGGGTACAATGAGCAGTTCTTC. Translation gives CAIARGGGYNEQFF.

This clone was found a few times. The gene calls are TRBV10-3 and TRBJ1-5; D uncertain. CDR1 ENHRY and CDR2 SYGVKD come from the germline V gene. V dropped 0 bases and J dropped 0 bases, with 12 bases sitting between them. The length of the CDR3 is 17 residues. In DNA, the CDR3 is TGTGCCATCAGTGAGTCGAACGGGCGCATTAGCAATCAGCCCCAGCATTTT. Translation: CAISESNGRISNQPQHF.

This chain connects TRBV6-4 to TRBJ2-1, with D possibly being TRBD1 or TRBD2 (5 bases each). Trimming shortened V by 4 bases and J by 3 bases, and 10 bases separated the two germline ends. The CDR3 spans 14 residues. CDR1 is MRHNA, CDR2 SNTAGT, per germline. The CDR3 spells CASSVGTNYNEQFF. CDR3 DNA: TGTGCCAGCAGTGTGGGGACGAACTACAATGAGCAGTTCTTC.

The rearrangement joins TRBV5-1 to TRBJ2-6; D assignment may be TRBD1 or TRBD2 (5 bases each). Trimming shortened V by 3 bases and J by 4 bases, and 8 bases separated the two germline ends. Germline lookup yields CDR1 SGHRS and CDR2 YFSETQ. There are 14 residues in the CDR3. Here the CDR3 DNA reads TGCGCCAGCAGCTCCGGGGCCGGGGCCAACGTCCTGACTTTC. Residues: CASSSGAGANVLTF.

Turning to this clone: One end of the junction fails to match germline, which may point to a read error. This chain links TRBV6-6 with TRBJ1-2; the D gene is possibly TRBD1 (5 bases). The CDR3 is made up of 11 amino acids. Germline V gene sequence: CDR1 MNHNY, CDR2 SVGAGI (reference sequence). CDR3 region: CASSYRDGCLF. Here the CDR3 DNA reads TGTGCCAGCAGTTATCGGGACGGTTGCCTTTTC.

The rearrangement joins TRBV30 to TRBJ2-2, with 7 positions matching TRBD1. Germline CDR1 GTSNPN, CDR2 SVGIG (reference sequence). The V gene end was trimmed by 8 bases and the J gene end by 7 bases; junction bases not matched to a gene: 10. There are 13 residues in the CDR3. The DNA of the CDR3 is TGTGCCATGGGACAGAGGGTTCACGGGGAGCTGTTTTTT. It yields the protein CAMGQRVHGELFF.

V usage is TRBV18 and J usage is TRBJ2-6; TRBD1 might be the D (5 bases). CDR1 is KGHSH, CDR2 LQKENI, per germline. The CDR3 is 15 residues long. Trimming left V 5 bases short and J 0 bases short, with 8 bases between. The CDR3 region is CASSTGSSGANVLTF. CDR3 sequence (DNA): TGTGCCAGCTCAACAGGCTCCTCTGGGGCCAACGTCCTGACTTTC.

This clone was seen a handful of times. J is TRBJ1-1 and V is TRBV27; D uncertain. Germline assignment: CDR1 MNHEY and CDR2 SMNVEV (reference sequence). V lost 2 bases and J 1 base, leaving 8 bases between the germline ends. The CDR3 has 14 amino acids. The CDR3 sequence is CASSLGGSNTEAFF. The CDR3 DNA follows: TGTGCCAGCAGTTTAGGAGGATCGAACACTGAAGCTTTCTTT.

This clone was observed a handful of times. The rearrangement joins TRBV19 to TRBJ2-1; 7 bases line up with TRBD1. The CDR3 consists of 15 residues. CDR1 and CDR2 from the germline V gene are LNHDA and SQIVND (reference sequence). V trimming: 8 bases; J trimming: 0 bases; junction bases outside the gene matches: 7. The CDR3 sequence is CASEQGISSYNEQFF. In DNA, the CDR3 is TGTGCCAGTGAACAGGGGATTAGCTCCTACAATGAGCAGTTCTTC.

The rearrangement joins TRBV6-5 to TRBJ2-7; 9 bases align to TRBD1. Germline loops: CDR1 MNHEY, CDR2 SVGAGI. V lost 6 bases and J lost 5; bases outside the gene matches: 11. The CDR3 spans 15 residues. The CDR3: CASRPAGTGLNEQYF. DNA of the CDR3: TGTGCCAGCAGGCCAGCCGGGACAGGGTTAAACGAGCAGTACTTC.

The chain carries TRBV9 and TRBJ1-5, with D tentatively TRBD1 (5 bases). V was clipped by 0 bases and J by 7 bases, with 14 bases between them. The CDR3 has 15 residues. Germline loops: CDR1 SGDLS, CDR2 YYNGEE. CDR3 bases: TGTGCCAGCAGCGTAGCCATCGACAGCCCGCAGCCCCAGCATTTT. It encodes CASSVAIDSPQPQHF. Together with reference TRBV9 and TRBJ1-5, the CDR3 gives the full variable domain: DSGVTQTPKHLITATGQRVTLRCSPRSGDLSVYWYQQSLDQGLQFLIQYYNGEERAKGNILERFSAQQFPDLHSELNLSSLELGDSALYFCASSVAIDSPQPQHFGDGTRLSIL.

J is TRBJ2-2 and V is TRBV30; no firm D call. V was trimmed by 0 bases and J by 1 base, leaving 12 bases between them. CDR3 size: 16 residues. Germline V gene lookup returns CDR1 GTSNPN and CDR2 SVGIG (reference sequence). The CDR3 region is CAWSVAWNLNTGELFF. Here the CDR3 DNA reads TGTGCCTGGAGTGTAGCATGGAATCTGAACACCGGGGAGCTGTTTTTT.

The V gene is TRBV19, the J gene TRBJ1-2; no firm D call. Trimming cost V 6 bases and J 8 bases, with 13 bases left between them. Germline-derived CDR1 and CDR2 are LNHDA and SQIVND (reference sequence). This CDR3 contains 12 residues. The CDR3 nucleotides are TGTGCCAGTAGGAACGTATTGGGCGGCTACACCTTC. Translating it yields CASRNVLGGYTF.

This chain joins TRBV6-5 and TRBJ2-3; TRBD1 or TRBD2 may be the D gene (6 bases each). The CDR3 is 15 residues long. The V end was cut by 6 bases, the J end by 4 bases, with 17 bases between. Germline V gives CDR1 MNHEY, CDR2 SVGAGI. CDR3 in amino acids: CASSPGADTADTQYF. The CDR3 DNA reads TGTGCCAGCAGCCCGGGGGCCGATACTGCAGATACGCAGTATTTT.

This clone has only a few counts. V gene TRBV7-9 combines with J gene TRBJ1-3, with D possibly TRBD1 on 6 matching bases. Germline CDR1 is SEHNR and CDR2 is FQNEAQ (reference sequence). The CDR3 sequence is 15 residues long. V was trimmed by 3 bases and J by 4 bases, leaving 13 bases between them. Here the CDR3 reads CASSLEGGIGNTIYF. The CDR3 bases are TGTGCCAGCAGCTTGGAGGGGGGAATCGGAAACACCATATATTTT.

The genes are TRBV7-2 and TRBJ2-3; 12 bases agree with TRBD2. V dropped 1 base and J dropped 0; count of bases not matched to a gene: 8. CDR3 length equals 19 residues. Germline-derived CDR1 and CDR2 are SGHTA and FQGNSA. This CDR3 is CASSLVASGRGRSTDTQYF. Here the CDR3 DNA reads TGTGCCAGCAGCTTAGTGGCTAGCGGGAGGGGTCGGAGCACAGATACGCAGTATTTT.

This chain joins TRBV6-1 and TRBJ1-5; tentative D call: TRBD1 (6 bases). Trimming removed 6 bases from V and 4 bases from J, with 16 bases in between. CDR1 is MNHNS, CDR2 SASEGT, per germline. CDR3 size: 15 residues. CDR3 nucleotide sequence: TGTGCCAGCAGGACGAACCTGGACAGAAATCAGCCCCAGCATTTT. It is translated as CASRTNLDRNQPQHF.

This chain uses TRBV10-3 with TRBJ1-1; TRBD1 agrees at 8 bases. The CDR3 contains 14 residues. The germline V gene has CDR1 ENHRY and CDR2 SYGVKD. Germline trimming cut 5 bases from V and 7 bases from J; bases unmatched to any gene: 9. The CDR3 bases are TGTGCCATCAGTAAGGACAGGGTGGAGGGTGAAGCTTTCTTT. Translating it yields CAISKDRVEGEAFF.

The table lists this clone with a few counts. The rearrangement uses TRBV27 and TRBJ2-5; TRBD1 aligns across 10 bases. Germline CDR1 MNHEY, CDR2 SMNVEV (reference sequence). Trimming removed 5 bases from V and 5 bases from J; junction bases left unmatched: 11. The CDR3 spans 16 residues. The CDR3 is CASSDLPGQGTETQYF. The CDR3 DNA is TGTGCCAGCAGTGATCTACCGGGACAGGGGACGGAGACCCAGTACTTC.

The chain employs TRBV7-9 and TRBJ1-1, with a weak D call TRBD1 (5 bases). V dropped 3 bases and J dropped 4 bases, with 15 bases sitting between them. This CDR3 has 15 amino acids. The germline gives CDR1 SEHNR, CDR2 FQNEAQ (reference sequence). The CDR3 DNA reads as TGTGCCAGCAGCTTTGTGGGACCTTCGGGCACTGAAGCTTTCTTT. Its protein is CASSFVGPSGTEAFF.

The chain links TRBV7-6 to TRBJ1-1; D ambiguous. V lost 0 bases and J lost 0, with 8 bases in between. Germline V gene lookup returns CDR1 SGHVS and CDR2 FNYEAQ. This CDR3 has 15 amino acids. DNA of the CDR3: TGTGCCAGCAGCTTAGCGTCAGGCTTGAACACTGAAGCTTTCTTT. This gives the protein CASSLASGLNTEAFF.